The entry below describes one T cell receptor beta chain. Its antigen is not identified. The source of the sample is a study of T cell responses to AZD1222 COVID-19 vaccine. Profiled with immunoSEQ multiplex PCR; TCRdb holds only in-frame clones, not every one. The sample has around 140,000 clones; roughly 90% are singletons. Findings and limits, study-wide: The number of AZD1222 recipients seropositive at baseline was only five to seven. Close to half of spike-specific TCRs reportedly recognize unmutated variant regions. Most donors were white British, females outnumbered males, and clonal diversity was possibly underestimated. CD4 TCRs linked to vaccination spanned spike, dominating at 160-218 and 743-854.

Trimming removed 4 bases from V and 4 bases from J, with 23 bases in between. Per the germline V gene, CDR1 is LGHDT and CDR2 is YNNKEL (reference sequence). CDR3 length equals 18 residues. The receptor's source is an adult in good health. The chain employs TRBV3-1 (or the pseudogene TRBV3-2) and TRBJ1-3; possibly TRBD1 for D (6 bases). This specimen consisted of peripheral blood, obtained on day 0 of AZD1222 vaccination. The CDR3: CASSPLYRATGTGNTIYF. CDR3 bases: TGTGCCAGCAGCCCCCTTTACCGTGCCACGGGGACAGGAAACACCATATATTTT.